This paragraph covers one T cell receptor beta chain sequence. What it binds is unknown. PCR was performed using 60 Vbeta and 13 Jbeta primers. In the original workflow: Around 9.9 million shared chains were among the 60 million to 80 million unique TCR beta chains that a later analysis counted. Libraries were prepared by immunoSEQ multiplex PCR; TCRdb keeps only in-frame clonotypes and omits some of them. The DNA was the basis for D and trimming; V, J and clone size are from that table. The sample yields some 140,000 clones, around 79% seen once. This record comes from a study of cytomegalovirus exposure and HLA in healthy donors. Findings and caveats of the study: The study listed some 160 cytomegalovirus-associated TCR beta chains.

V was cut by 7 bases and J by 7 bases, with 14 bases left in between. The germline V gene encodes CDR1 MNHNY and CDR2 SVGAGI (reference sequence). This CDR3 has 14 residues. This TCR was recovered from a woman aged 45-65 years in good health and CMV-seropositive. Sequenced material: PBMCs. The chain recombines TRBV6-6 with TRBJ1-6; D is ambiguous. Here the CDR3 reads CASIYGEPNSPLHF. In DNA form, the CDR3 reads TGTGCCAGCATCTACGGGGAGCCCAATTCACCCCTCCACTTT.